This record looks at one T cell receptor (beta chain) sequence and its context. Its antigen is as yet unknown. The sample belongs to a study of cytomegalovirus exposure and HLA in healthy donors. Study information: Earlier, 150 million to 200 million T cells were analyzed, and approximately 110 million unique TCR beta sequences were found among them. Early release data held 75 million to 100 million unique TCRs from HLA-typed donors. Study conclusions and caveats: V- and J-gene trimming of TCR beta was linked (in a later analysis) to a missense DCLRE1C variant.

This CDR3 has 15 amino acids. Per germline, CDR1 SGHDT and CDR2 YYEEEE. After removal of 4 bases from V and 4 bases from J, the junction contained 7 bases not matched to a gene. PCR involved 60 Vbeta and 13 Jbeta primers. Measured with immunoSEQ multiplex PCR; TCRdb has only the in-frame clones, and not every one. The sample has roughly 70,000 clones, roughly 79% seen once. The chain recombines TRBV5-6 with TRBJ1-4; TRBD1 agrees at 7 bases. Material: PBMCs. The clonotype originates from a man between 50 and 59 years old in good health and CMV-seronegative. This CDR3 reads CASSPRDSYNEKLFF. DNA for the CDR3: TGTGCCAGCAGCCCCCGGGACAGTTATAATGAAAAACTGTTTTTT.